This T cell receptor beta chain was sequenced for a study of molecular identifiers for immune sequencing clone quantification. The germline V gene encodes CDR1 SNHLY and CDR2 FYNNEI. The CDR3 totals 17 residues. In the case of this clonotype: The antigen remains unidentified. This may be a read error: a much more frequent sequence differs by one nucleotide.

Sorting captured naive CD8 T cells as CD8+CD4-CCR7+CD45RA+. General study points: Jurkat TCR RNA that was spiked in from one cell was reportedly detectable among one million naive cells. In naive cells, under 1% of molecules belonged to clones above 20 RNA copies, against over 97% in effector cells.

Making the bulk TCR libraries relied on previously described methods and listed TCR primers. TCRdb analysed the PCR reads with MiXCR anew, one entry per CDR3 protein. The sample lists about 300,000 distinct CDR3 sequences, about 21% occurring once. The material sequenced was naive CD8+ T cells from blood, with Jurkat cell RNA spiked in. The subset here: FACS-sorted CD8+CD4-CCR7+CD45RA+ naive T cells. The rearrangement joins TRBV2 to TRBJ1-5, with a tentative D call TRBD1 (6 bases). This clonotype was obtained from a human donor in good health. Some libraries in this study had Jurkat cell RNA spiked in. DNA of the CDR3: TGTGCCAGCGGTGAATACAGGGTACCCTATAGCAATCAGCCCCAGCATTTT. The encoded protein is CASGEYRVPYSNQPQHF.